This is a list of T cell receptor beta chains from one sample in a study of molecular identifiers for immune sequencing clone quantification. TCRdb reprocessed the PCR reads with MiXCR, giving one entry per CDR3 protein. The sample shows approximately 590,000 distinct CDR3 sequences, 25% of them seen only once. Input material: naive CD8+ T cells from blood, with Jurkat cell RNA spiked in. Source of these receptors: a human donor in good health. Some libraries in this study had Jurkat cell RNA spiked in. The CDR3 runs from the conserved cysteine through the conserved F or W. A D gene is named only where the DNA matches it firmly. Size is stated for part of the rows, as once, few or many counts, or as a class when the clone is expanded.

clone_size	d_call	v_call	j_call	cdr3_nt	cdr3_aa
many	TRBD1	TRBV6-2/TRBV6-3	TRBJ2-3	TGTGCCACCCTGGGGGACAGGGCGCACACAGATACGCAGTATTTT	CATLGDRAHTDTQYF
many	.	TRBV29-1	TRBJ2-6	TGCAGCGTTGAAGTTGGGGACAACCTATCTGGGGCCAACGTCCTGACTTTC	CSVEVGDNLSGANVLTF
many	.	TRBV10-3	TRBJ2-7	TGTGCCATCAGTGATCTGAACTACGAGCAGTACTTC	CAISDLNYEQYF
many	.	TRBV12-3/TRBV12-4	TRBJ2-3	TGTGCCAGCAGTTTATATTCGTCGACGAGAGGCACAGATACGCAGTATTTT	CASSLYSSTRGTDTQYF
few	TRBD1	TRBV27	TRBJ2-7	TGTGCCAGCAGTTTATCTGGACAGGATATAGCCTACGAGCAGTACTTC	CASSLSGQDIAYEQYF
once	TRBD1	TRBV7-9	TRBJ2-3	TGTGCCAGCAGCTTAACAGCGGCCACCCATACAGGGGACCCCACAGATACGCAGTATTTT	CASSLTAATHTGDPTDTQYF
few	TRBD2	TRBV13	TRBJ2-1	TGTGCCAGCAGCACCCGCCTAGCGGGACCCTACAATGAGCAGTTCTTC	CASSTRLAGPYNEQFF
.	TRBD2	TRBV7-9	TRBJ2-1	TGTGCCAGCAGCGGAGCGGGGGGCGAGCAGTTCTTC	CASSGAGGEQFF
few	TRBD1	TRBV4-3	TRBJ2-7	TGCGCCAGCAGCCAGAACAGGGGAACCTACGAGCAGTACTTC	CASSQNRGTYEQYF
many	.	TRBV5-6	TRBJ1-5	TGTGCCAGCAGCCAATTGGGAGGTCAGCCCCAGCATTTT	CASSQLGGQPQHF
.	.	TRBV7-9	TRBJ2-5	TGTGCCAGCAGCTCTAACAGGTTCTTGGTTGAGACCCAGTACTTC	CASSSNRFLVETQYF
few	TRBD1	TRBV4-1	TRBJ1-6	TGCGCCAGCAGCCAGATGGGACAGGCCAGCTCCTATAATTCACCCCTCCACTTT	CASSQMGQASSYNSPLHF
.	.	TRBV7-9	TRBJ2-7	TGTGCCAGCAGCCCCTCCGGGGGAAGGCTAAGCTACGAGCAGTACTTC	CASSPSGGRLSYEQYF
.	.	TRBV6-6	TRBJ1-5	TGTGCCAGCAGTTACGGGCCGGGGGTAATTAATCAGCCCCAGCATTTT	CASSYGPGVINQPQHF
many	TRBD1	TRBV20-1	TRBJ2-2	TGCAGTGCTAGAGCGACAGGGGATAACACCGGGGAGCTGTTTTTT	CSARATGDNTGELFF
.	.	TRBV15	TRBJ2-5	TGTGCCACCAGCAGAGGATCAGGTCCGCTCCAAGAGACCCAGTACTTC	CATSRGSGPLQETQYF
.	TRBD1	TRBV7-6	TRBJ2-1	TGTGCCAGCAGCCCGACCGTTGACAGGGGGCTTCGGTATGAGCAGTTCTTC	CASSPTVDRGLRYEQFF
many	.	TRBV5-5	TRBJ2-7	TGTGCCAGCAGTCTTGACAGGGACTGGTACGAGCAGTACTTC	CASSLDRDWYEQYF
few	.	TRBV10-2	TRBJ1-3	TGCGCCAGCAGTGATGGGACGGAAAGCTCTGGAAACACCATATATTTT	CASSDGTESSGNTIYF
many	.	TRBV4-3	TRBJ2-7	TGCGCCAGCAGCCCAACTCTAGCTTTCGAGCAGTACTTC	CASSPTLAFEQYF
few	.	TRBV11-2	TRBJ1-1	TGTGCCAGCACCTTTAGTGGGAGGGGTACGACTGAAGCTTTCTTT	CASTFSGRGTTEAFF
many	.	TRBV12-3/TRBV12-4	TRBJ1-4	TGTGCCAGCACCAACATTCGGGGGCGAGCAGATGAAAAACTGTTTTTT	CASTNIRGRADEKLFF
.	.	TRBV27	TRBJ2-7	TGTGCCAGCAGTAATAGCGGTTACTACGAGCAGTACTTC	CASSNSGYYEQYF
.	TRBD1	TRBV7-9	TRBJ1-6	TGTGCCAGCAGCTTCCGGGACAGGGTTTCCCTAGATAATTCACCCCTCCACTTT	CASSFRDRVSLDNSPLHF
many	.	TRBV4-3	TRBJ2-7	TGCGCCAGCAGCCTCTCGCCCCCCGGTTCCTACGAGCAGTACTTC	CASSLSPPGSYEQYF
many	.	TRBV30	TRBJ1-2	TGTGCCTGGAGTTCTGACCGTGCGACATATGGCTACACCTTC	CAWSSDRATYGYTF
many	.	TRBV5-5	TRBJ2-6	TGTGCCAGCAGCTTGTCAGGGTTTGTTGCTGGGGCCAACGTCCTGACTTTC	CASSLSGFVAGANVLTF
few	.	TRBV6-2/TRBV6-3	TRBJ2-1	TGTGCCAGCACCACCGACTATTACAATGAGCAGTTCTTC	CASTTDYYNEQFF
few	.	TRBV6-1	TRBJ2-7	TGTGCCAGCAGAACTACAGGGCTCGCCTACGAGCAGTACTTC	CASRTTGLAYEQYF
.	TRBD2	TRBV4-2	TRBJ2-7	TGTGCCAGCAGCCCTGGACTAGCGGGTACCTACGCGCAGTACTTC	CASSPGLAGTYAQYF
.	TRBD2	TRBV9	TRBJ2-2	TGTGCCAGCAGTGAGAGGGGACTAGCGGAAAACACCGGGGAGCTGTTTTTT	CASSERGLAENTGELFF
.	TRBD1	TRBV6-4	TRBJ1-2	TGTGCCGGCACCAATAGCCCGGGGACAGGGGTCTATGGCTACACCTTC	CAGTNSPGTGVYGYTF
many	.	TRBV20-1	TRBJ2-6	TGCAGTGCTAGGACGGACTCACTAGCCTCTGGGGCCAACGTCCTGACTTTC	CSARTDSLASGANVLTF
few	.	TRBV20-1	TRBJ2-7	TGCAGTGCTAGAATGCTAGATACCTACGAGCAGTACTTC	CSARMLDTYEQYF
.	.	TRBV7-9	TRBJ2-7	TGTGCCAGCAACCTAAAGGGAGGTTACGAGCAGTACTTC	CASNLKGGYEQYF
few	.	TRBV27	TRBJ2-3	TGTGCCAGCAGTCTTTCCTCTCAAGATACGCAGTATTTT	CASSLSSQDTQYF
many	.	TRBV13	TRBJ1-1	TGTGCCAGCAGCCTAGGGGGTTACGGCATGAACACTGAAGCTTTCTTT	CASSLGGYGMNTEAFF
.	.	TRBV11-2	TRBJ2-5	TGTGCCAGCAGCTTAGGAATCGATAACCAAGATAGCCAAGAGCCCCAGTACTTC	CASSLGIDNQDSQEPQYF
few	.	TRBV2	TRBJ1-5	TGTGCCAGCAGTGAAGGGGCGTCGGGTTATCAGCCCCAGCATTTT	CASSEGASGYQPQHF
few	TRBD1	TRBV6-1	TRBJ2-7	TGTGCCAGCAGGGACAGGGGGGCTGCTTACGAGCAGTACTTC	CASRDRGAAYEQYF
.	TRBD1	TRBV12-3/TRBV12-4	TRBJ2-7	TGTGCCAGCAGTTTGGCAACGGGACAGGGGTTCTACGAGCAGCACTTC	CASSLATGQGFYEQHF
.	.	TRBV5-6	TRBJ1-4	TGTGCGAGCAGCCTGACTGATGACTCCCTGTTTTTT	CASSLTDDSLFF
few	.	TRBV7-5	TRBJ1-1	.	CISVPEGLRGTEAFF
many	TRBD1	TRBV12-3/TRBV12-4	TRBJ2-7	TGTGCCAGCAGTCCGGGACAGGGGATAAAAGGGGAGCAGTACTTC	CASSPGQGIKGEQYF
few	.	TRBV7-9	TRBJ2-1	TGTGCCAGCAGTTATGCGGTCAAGGGGCACGGTAGTGAGCAGTTCTTC	CASSYAVKGHGSEQFF
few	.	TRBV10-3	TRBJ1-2	TGTGCCATCAGTGAGTCAAGTCTCGACAGACCCTATGGCTACACCTTC	CAISESSLDRPYGYTF
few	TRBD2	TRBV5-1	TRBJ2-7	TGCGCCAGCAATGGCGGGGGTGCATCGGGCGAGCAGTACTTC	CASNGGGASGEQYF
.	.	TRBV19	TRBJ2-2	TGTGCCAGTAGTGTGTTCCAGGGTTCGGGGGAGCTGTTTTTT	CASSVFQGSGELFF
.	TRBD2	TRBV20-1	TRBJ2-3	TGCAGTGCTAGGACTAGCGGGGGCCCTAGCACAGATACGCAGTATTTT	CSARTSGGPSTDTQYF
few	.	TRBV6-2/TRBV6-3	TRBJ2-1	TGTGCCAGCAGTTACAGGGGATTTAACTACAATGAGCAGTTCTTC	CASSYRGFNYNEQFF
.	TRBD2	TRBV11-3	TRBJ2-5	TGTGCCAGCAGCTTAGGTCTAAAGACTAGCGGGGCCCGACAAGAGACCCAGTACTTC	CASSLGLKTSGARQETQYF
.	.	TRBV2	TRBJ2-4	TGTGCCAGCAGTGCCCCGGACAGCGCCATTAACATTCAGTACTTC	CASSAPDSAINIQYF
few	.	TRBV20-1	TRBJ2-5	TGCAGTGCTAGGGAAGCGGGACAGCGGGAGACCCAGTACTTC	CSAREAGQRETQYF
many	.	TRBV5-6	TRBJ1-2	TGTGCCAGCAGCCTCGAACCCGGGGGTGGCTACACCTTC	CASSLEPGGGYTF
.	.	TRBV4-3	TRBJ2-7	TGCGCCAGCAGCCAAGATGAGGGCAGGCCTAACTACGAGCAGTACTTC	CASSQDEGRPNYEQYF
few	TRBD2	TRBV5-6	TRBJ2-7	TGTGCCAGCAGCCTTCCGACTAGCGGGACCCGTTTAAGATACGAGCAGTACTTC	CASSLPTSGTRLRYEQYF